These T cell receptor beta chains were read from a single sample in a study of memory CD4+ T cells and cytomegalovirus serostatus. Repertoires were generated with immunoSEQ multiplex PCR, while TCRdb's copy carries only in-frame clones and drops some. The repertoire holds approximately 42,000 clones, with 79% as singletons. Material: memory CD4+ T cells from blood. The source of these receptors is an adult in good health and CMV-seronegative. The CDR3 runs from the conserved cysteine through the conserved F or W. Each record gives: CDR3 DNA, CDR3 protein, D gene, V gene, J gene, clone size, CDR3 length. A D gene is named only where the DNA matches it firmly. Clone sizes are given selectively: once, few, many, or a class where the clone is expanded.

TGTGCCAGCAGCTTTAACAGGAAACCCTACGAGCAGTACTTC	CASSFNRKPYEQYF	NA	TRBV7-9	TRBJ2-7	medium-sized	14
TGCGCCAGCAGCTTGGGGACGACAGTGTCCTATGGCTACACCTTC	CASSLGTTVSYGYTF	NA	TRBV5-1	TRBJ1-2	NA	15
TGTGCCAGTAGTATAGATGCGGGCAGCTCCTACGAGCAGTACTTC	CASSIDAGSSYEQYF	NA	TRBV19	TRBJ2-7	NA	15
TGTGCCAGCAGTGATCTAGGAGATGAGCAGTTCTTC	CASSDLGDEQFF	NA	TRBV25-1	TRBJ2-1	NA	12
TGTGCCAGCAGCTTGGTGGACAGGGGATCCGAGCAGTACTTC	CASSLVDRGSEQYF	TRBD1	TRBV5-6	TRBJ2-7	NA	14
TGTGCCAGCAGCCGGGACTCTAGAGAGACCCAGTACTTC	CASSRDSRETQYF	NA	TRBV7-2	TRBJ2-5	NA	13
TGTGCCAGCGCCCCCCGGACTAGCGGAAAGAAGGGGAACGGGGAGCTGTTTTTT	CASAPRTSGKKGNGELFF	TRBD2	TRBV7-8	TRBJ2-2	NA	18
TGCGCCAGCAGGACTAGCGGGAACTACGAGCAGTACTTC	CASRTSGNYEQYF	TRBD2	TRBV10-2	TRBJ2-7	NA	13
TGTGCCAGCAGCCGGGGGACAGGGAACAATCAGCCCCAGCATTTT	CASSRGTGNNQPQHF	TRBD1	TRBV7-9	TRBJ1-5	few	15
TGTGCCAGCAGCCCCCGCGGCAGGGCCTACCAAGAGACCCAGTACTTC	CASSPRGRAYQETQYF	NA	TRBV6-4	TRBJ2-5	NA	16
TGCGCCAGCAGCTTGCAGCGGGACAGGGGGGAGCAGTACTTC	CASSLQRDRGEQYF	TRBD1	TRBV5-1	TRBJ2-7	NA	14
TGTGCCAGTAGTATAGGGACAGGGAACTATGGCTACACCTTC	CASSIGTGNYGYTF	TRBD1	TRBV19	TRBJ1-2	NA	14
TGTGCCAGCAGCAAAACCGGGGGGCAGGGTGACACCGGGGAGCTGTTTTTT	CASSKTGGQGDTGELFF	NA	TRBV21-1	TRBJ2-2	NA	17
TGTGCCAGCAGCTACATTGACAGGCCCTACGAGCAGTACTTC	CASSYIDRPYEQYF	NA	TRBV11-3	TRBJ2-7	NA	14
TGTGCCAGCAGTGTAGGGGGGACCACTGAAGCTTTCTTT	CASSVGGTTEAFF	NA	TRBV2	TRBJ1-1	NA	13
TGTGCCAGCAGATCTTGGGGGGACAATCAGCCCCAGCATTTT	CASRSWGDNQPQHF	NA	TRBV6-1	TRBJ1-5	NA	14
TGTGCCAGCAGTTACGCGACCAATGGCCCCTACGAGCAGTACTTC	CASSYATNGPYEQYF	NA	TRBV6-6	TRBJ2-7	NA	15
TGTGCCAGCAATGGCAGGGGGCATGGCTACACCTTC	CASNGRGHGYTF	TRBD1	TRBV7-2	TRBJ1-2	once	12
TGTGCCAGCAGGGACTCTGGAAAACTGTTTTTT	CASRDSGKLFF	NA	TRBV14	TRBJ1-4	NA	11
TGCAGCGTTGGGTACAGGGGGCTGGGCACTGAAGCTTTCTTT	CSVGYRGLGTEAFF	TRBD1	TRBV29-1	TRBJ1-1	NA	14
TGTGCCTCCACAAGGGGGTACAGCCCTGAGAACACTGAAGCTTTCTTT	CASTRGYSPENTEAFF	NA	TRBV30	TRBJ1-1	once	16
TGTGCCAGCAGTGAAGACAGGGTCGGCGGCTACACCTTC	CASSEDRVGGYTF	NA	TRBV2	TRBJ1-2	NA	13
TGTGCTAGTGGTTTGGCGTCCCTGTGGCAAGAGACCCAGTACTTC	CASGLASLWQETQYF	NA	TRBV12-5	TRBJ2-5	NA	15
TGTGCCAGCAGCTTAGCTGGGACTAGCAGATACGAGCAGTACTTC	CASSLAGTSRYEQYF	TRBD2	TRBV11-3	TRBJ2-7	once	15
TGTGCCAGCAGCTACACGGGCCACACCGGGGAGCTGTTTTTT	CASSYTGHTGELFF	NA	TRBV11-3	TRBJ2-2	NA	14
TGTGCCAGCAGCTTGGCCTTGGGGGGACAGGACTTCGGCGAGCAGTACTTC	CASSLALGGQDFGEQYF	TRBD1	TRBV5-6	TRBJ2-7	NA	17
TGTGCCAGCACTAATAGGGTAGCGGGAGAAACAGATACGCAGTATTTT	CASTNRVAGETDTQYF	TRBD2	TRBV5-8	TRBJ2-3	NA	16
TGTGCCAGCAGTTCCAGGGGGCGCGTCACAGATACGCAGTATTTT	CASSSRGRVTDTQYF	TRBD1	TRBV6-5	TRBJ2-3	NA	15
TGCGCCAGCAGCACCCGGGGACTAGCGGGACTGGGAGAGCAGTTCTTC	CASSTRGLAGLGEQFF	TRBD2	TRBV10-1	TRBJ2-1	NA	16